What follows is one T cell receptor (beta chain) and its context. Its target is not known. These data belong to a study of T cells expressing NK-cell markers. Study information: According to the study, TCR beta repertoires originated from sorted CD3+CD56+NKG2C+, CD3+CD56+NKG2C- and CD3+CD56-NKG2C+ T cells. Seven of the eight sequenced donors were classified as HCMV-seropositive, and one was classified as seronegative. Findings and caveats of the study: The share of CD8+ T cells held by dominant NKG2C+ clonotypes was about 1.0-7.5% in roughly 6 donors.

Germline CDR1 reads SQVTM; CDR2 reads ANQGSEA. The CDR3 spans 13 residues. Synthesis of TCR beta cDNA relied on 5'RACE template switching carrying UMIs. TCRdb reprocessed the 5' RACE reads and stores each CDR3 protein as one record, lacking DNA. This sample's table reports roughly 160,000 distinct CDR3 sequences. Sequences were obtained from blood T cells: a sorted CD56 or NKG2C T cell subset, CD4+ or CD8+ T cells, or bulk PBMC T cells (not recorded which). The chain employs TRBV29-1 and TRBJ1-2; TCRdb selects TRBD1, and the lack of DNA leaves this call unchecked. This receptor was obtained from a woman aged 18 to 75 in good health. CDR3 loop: CSVAPRGIRGYTF.